Listed below are T cell receptor beta chains from one sample, sequenced in a study of immune heterogeneity within non-small cell lung tumors. TCRdb processed the multiplex PCR reads anew with MiXCR; each CDR3 protein has one entry. The sample comprises some 2,900 distinct CDR3 sequences, 35% to 45% of which are singletons, and roughly 22% rests with the top ten. The sample consisted of lung tumor tissue. These receptors originate from a woman between 45 and 65 years old with non-small cell lung cancer. The CDR3 runs from the conserved cysteine through the conserved F or W. A D gene is named only where the DNA matches it firmly. Rows may omit the clone size; those that give it use once, few, many or a size class.

J | size | D | V | CDR3 | DNA
TRBJ2-5 | medium-sized | TRBD2 | TRBV30 | CAWSVGGLAGFRGQYF | TGTGCCTGGAGTGTAGGGGGACTAGCGGGCTTTAGGGGCCAGTACTTC
TRBJ2-1 | . | . | TRBV28 | CASSLQGNEQFF | TGTGCCAGCAGTTTACAGGGCAATGAGCAGTTCTTC
TRBJ2-2 | . | TRBD2 | TRBV27 | CASKWREVSGELFF | TGTGCCAGCAAGTGGCGGGAGGTGAGCGGGGAGCTGTTTTTT
TRBJ1-2 | medium-sized | TRBD1 | TRBV19 | CASSIGTANYGYTF | TGTGCCAGTAGTATCGGGACAGCCAACTATGGCTACACCTTC
TRBJ2-4 | medium-sized | . | TRBV28 | CASSSSRALIQYF | TGTGCCAGCAGTTCGTCGAGGGCTTTAATTCAGTACTTC
TRBJ2-7 | . | TRBD2 | TRBV20-1 | CIATSGSSLKGEQYF | TGCATTGCGACTAGCGGGAGCTCGCTTAAGGGCGAGCAGTACTTC
TRBJ2-5 | medium-sized | TRBD1 | TRBV27 | CASRGQGWETQYF | TGTGCCAGCAGGGGACAGGGGTGGGAGACCCAGTACTTC
TRBJ2-5 | medium-sized | TRBD2 | TRBV6-1 | CASSSSRLAGGTQYF | TGTGCCAGCAGCTCCTCAAGGCTAGCGGGAGGGACCCAGTACTTC
TRBJ2-1 | medium-sized | TRBD1 | TRBV6-1 | CASRQTGGLSHEQFF | TGTGCCAGCAGGCAGACAGGGGGCTTGTCCCATGAGCAGTTCTTC
TRBJ1-5 | . | . | TRBV12-3/TRBV12-4 | CASSLSGTINQPQHF | TGTGCCAGCAGTTTATCTGGGACTATCAATCAGCCCCAGCATTTT
TRBJ2-3 | medium-sized | TRBD2 | TRBV15 | CATSSSGRGTDTQYF | TGTGCCACCAGCTCTAGCGGGAGGGGAACAGATACGCAGTATTTT
TRBJ1-1 | . | . | TRBV5-4 | CASSWGSGSTEAFF | TGTGCCAGCAGTTGGGGCTCGGGGAGCACTGAAGCTTTCTTT
TRBJ2-1 | medium-sized | . | TRBV11-3 | CASSLQGTNEQFF | TGTGCCAGCAGCTTGCAGGGAACCAATGAGCAGTTCTTC
TRBJ1-2 | medium-sized | . | TRBV20-1 | CSARGGAANYGYTF | TGCAGTGCTAGGGGGGGGGCGGCTAACTATGGCTACACCTTC
TRBJ2-7 | medium-sized | . | TRBV7-2 | CASSPGPHEQYF | TGTGCCAGCAGTCCTGGGCCACACGAGCAGTACTTC
TRBJ2-6 | medium-sized | . | TRBV4-1 | CASSPNIPSFVGANVLTF | TGCGCCAGCAGCCCCAATATTCCAAGTTTCGTGGGGGCCAACGTCCTGACTTTC
TRBJ2-1 | . | . | TRBV5-1 | CARPHWGHGRYNEQFF | TGCGCCAGGCCACACTGGGGACACGGACGCTACAATGAGCAGTTCTTC
TRBJ2-3 | medium-sized | . | TRBV20-1 | CSARGWSTDTQYF | TGCAGTGCTAGAGGATGGAGCACAGATACGCAGTATTTT
TRBJ2-3 | . | . | TRBV12-3/TRBV12-4 | CASSLGLGEDTQYF | TGTGCCAGCAGTTTAGGACTAGGAGAAGATACGCAGTATTTT
TRBJ2-7 | . | TRBD2 | TRBV11-2 | CASSPGLAGDRYEQYF | TGTGCCAGCAGCCCGGGACTAGCGGGAGATCGGTACGAGCAGTACTTC
TRBJ2-5 | medium-sized | . | TRBV11-2 | CASSSQETQYF | TGTGCCAGCAGCTCCCAAGAGACCCAGTACTTC
TRBJ1-2 | . | . | TRBV18 | CASSPPAGANYGYTF | TGTGCCAGCTCACCACCCGCAGGGGCTAACTATGGCTACACCTTC
TRBJ2-2 | once | . | TRBV28 | CASSSTLGESNTGELFF | TGTGCCAGCAGTTCCACCTTGGGGGAATCGAACACCGGGGAGCTGTTTTTT
TRBJ2-7 | . | TRBD2 | TRBV20-1 | CSAFRTSGRGQYF | TGCAGTGCTTTTCGGACTAGCGGGAGGGGCCAGTACTTC
TRBJ1-6 | medium-sized | . | TRBV7-9 | CASSFGPMGEKGSPLHF | TGTGCCAGCAGCTTTGGGCCCATGGGGGAAAAAGGTTCACCCCTCCACTTT
TRBJ2-5 | medium-sized | TRBD2 | TRBV3-1 | CASSQDLGGGKETQYF | TGTGCCAGCAGCCAAGATCTCGGGGGGGGAAAAGAGACCCAGTACTTC
TRBJ1-6 | . | . | TRBV7-9 | CASSLMGDNSPLHF | TGTGCCAGCAGCTTAATGGGGGATAATTCACCCCTCCACTTT
TRBJ2-5 | medium-sized | . | TRBV15 | CATSRDNLGVGTQYF | TGTGCCACCAGCAGAGATAATTTGGGGGTCGGGACCCAGTACTTC
TRBJ2-2 | once | . | TRBV25-1 | CASISSGGRGELFF | TGTGCCAGCATATCGTCGGGGGGCCGCGGGGAGCTGTTTTTT
TRBJ1-2 | few | . | TRBV5-5 | CASSWPFSNYGYTF | TGTGCCAGCAGCTGGCCTTTTTCTAACTATGGCTACACCTTC
TRBJ1-5 | medium-sized | . | TRBV12-5 | CASGLVRGYSNQPQHF | TGTGCTAGTGGTTTGGTACGGGGGTATAGCAATCAGCCCCAGCATTTT
TRBJ2-2 | once | . | TRBV30 | CAWSFRGNTGEPFF | TGTGCCTGGAGTTTTAGAGGAAACACCGGGGAGCCGTTTTTT
TRBJ2-7 | medium-sized | . | TRBV2 | CASSEALRGGQYF | TGTGCCAGCAGTGAAGCGCTTCGGGGAGGCCAGTACTTC
TRBJ2-4 | medium-sized | . | TRBV6-1 | CASSRNKGNIQYF | TGTGCCAGCAGCCGAAATAAAGGAAACATTCAGTACTTC
TRBJ2-1 | medium-sized | TRBD1 | TRBV5-1 | CASSLEQGARSDEQFF | TGCGCCAGCAGCTTGGAGCAGGGGGCCCGATCCGATGAGCAGTTCTTC
TRBJ2-2 | few | . | TRBV24-1 | CATSEGGLQNTGELFF | TGTGCCACCAGTGAGGGGGGACTCCAGAACACCGGGGAGCTGTTTTTT
TRBJ2-2 | medium-sized | TRBD1 | TRBV6-1 | CATDRDGLLSGELFF | TGTGCGACTGACAGGGATGGGCTGTTGTCCGGGGAGCTGTTTTTT
TRBJ2-2 | medium-sized | . | TRBV4-1 | CASSQDGTANTGELFF | TGCGCCAGCAGCCAAGACGGGACGGCGAACACCGGGGAGCTGTTTTTT
TRBJ1-6 | medium-sized | . | TRBV6-1 | CASSYDPESSSPLHF | TGTGCCAGCAGTTACGATCCGGAATCAAGTTCACCCCTCCACTTT
TRBJ2-7 | large | TRBD2 | TRBV5-1 | CASSPSGYEQYF | TGCGCCAGCAGCCCTAGCGGCTACGAGCAGTACTTC
TRBJ1-1 | . | . | TRBV20-1 | CSAKNSGRGAEAFF | TGCAGTGCTAAAAACTCAGGGAGGGGAGCTGAAGCTTTCTTT
TRBJ2-7 | large | . | TRBV4-1 | CASSHPGTGDYEQYF | TGCGCCAGCAGCCACCCCGGGACGGGGGACTACGAGCAGTACTTC
TRBJ2-2 | . | TRBD1 | TRBV20-1 | CSASETKRTGYTGELFF | TGCAGTGCTAGTGAAACTAAAAGGACAGGCTACACCGGGGAGCTGTTTTTT
TRBJ2-1 | medium-sized | . | TRBV27 | CASWDGGNEQFF | TGTGCCAGCTGGGACGGGGGCAATGAGCAGTTCTTC
TRBJ2-1 | . | TRBD2 | TRBV6-2/TRBV6-3 | CASSDTSGTSDEQFF | TGTGCCAGCAGTGACACTAGCGGGACGAGCGATGAGCAGTTCTTC
TRBJ2-1 | medium-sized | TRBD2 | TRBV13 | CASSARLAEQFF | TGTGCCAGCAGCGCCCGACTAGCCGAGCAGTTCTTC